This section outlines one T cell receptor (beta chain) sequence together with its context. This clonotype has a count of ten or more. Its antigen remains undetermined. No base quality values were provided; no much bigger clone lies one nucleotide off. The run used an Illumina HiSeq 2500. TCR beta libraries were prepared by quantitative 5'-RACE with molecular barcodes. Regarding the original processing steps: To identify disease-linked TCR variants, a new computational method was used, one built on a probabilistic model of VDJ rearrangement. TCRdb itself trimmed the public reads at Q25 with fastp, ran MiXCR and retained productive beta chains. Identical CDR3 protein sequences are pooled into one entry, listed with their most common genes and DNA. The V and J calls were not made by the authors but by TCRdb's processing. Here the sample has about 220,000 distinct CDR3 sequences; 10% occur a single time. Roughly a fifth of the sample rests with the top ten.

Including cysteine and phenylalanine, the CDR3 has 18 amino acids. Solely the CDR3 DNA is kept, with 54 bases framed from the first base. Per the germline V gene (reference sequence), DFQATT is the CDR1 and SNEGSKA is the CDR2. At the junction V is shortened by 0 bases and J by 2 bases; bases outside the gene matches: 4. These data originate in a study of CD8 T cells in ankylosing spondylitis (dated by TCRdb to 2016 to 2017). Turning to the overall study: To find TCR variants linked to disease, the study profiled T cell receptor beta repertoires in ankylosing spondylitis patients and healthy donors. The whole study cohort included 90 to 120 healthy donors and 25 ankylosing spondylitis patients. Peripheral blood was sampled, and synovial fluid was also collected from ankylosing spondylitis patients.

What the work shows at the level of the full study, not this receptor alone: Some of the motif variants had been reported before in the synovial fluid and blood of reactive arthritis patients, a finding that suggests common disease-initiation mechanisms. Blood from ankylosing spondylitis patients appeared to be characterized by a TCR beta motif made up of under ten highly homologous amino acid variants. A CD8+ phenotype was shown by the disease-linked clones, which were found at relatively low frequencies in peripheral blood. According to the report, matched synovial fluid samples from ankylosing spondylitis patients were significantly enriched for the disease-linked clones.

Sequencing was performed on blood, either unsorted or a sorted T cell fraction (not recorded which). This sequence uses TRBV20-1 and TRBJ2-1; TRBD2 lines up with 16 middle nucleotides. This clonotype originated in a male donor with ankylosing spondylitis or in good health (not recorded which). The CDR3 is CSARDLGLAGGPYNEQFF. The nucleotide sequence reads TGCAGTGCTAGAGATCTGGGACTAGCGGGGGGGCCCTACAATGAGCAGTTCTTC.